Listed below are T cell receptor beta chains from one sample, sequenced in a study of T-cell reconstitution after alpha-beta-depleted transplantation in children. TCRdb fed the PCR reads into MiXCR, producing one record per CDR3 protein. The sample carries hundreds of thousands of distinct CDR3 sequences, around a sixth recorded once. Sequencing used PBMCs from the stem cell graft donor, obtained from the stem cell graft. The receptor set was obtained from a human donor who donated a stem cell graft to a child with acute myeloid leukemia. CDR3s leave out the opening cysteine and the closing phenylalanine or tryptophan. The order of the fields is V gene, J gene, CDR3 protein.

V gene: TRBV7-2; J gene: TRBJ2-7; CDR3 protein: ASSGDYRYEQY
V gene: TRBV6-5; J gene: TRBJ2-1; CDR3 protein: ASRGVGNEQF
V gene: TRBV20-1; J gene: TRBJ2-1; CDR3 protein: SAAASGGGNEQF
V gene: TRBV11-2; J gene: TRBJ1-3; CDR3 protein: ASSFRSTLGTASGNTIY
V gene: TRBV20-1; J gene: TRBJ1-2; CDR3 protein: SASAGMDGYT
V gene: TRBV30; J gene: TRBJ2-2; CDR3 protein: AWSVLSRDGELF
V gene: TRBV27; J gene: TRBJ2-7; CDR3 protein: ASSFSGGDISYEQY
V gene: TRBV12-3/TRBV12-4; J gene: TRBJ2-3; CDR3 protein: ASSVTEDTQY
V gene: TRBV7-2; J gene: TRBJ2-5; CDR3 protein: ASLGGGQETQY
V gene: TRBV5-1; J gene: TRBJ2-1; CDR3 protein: ASRQGSGLAANNEQF
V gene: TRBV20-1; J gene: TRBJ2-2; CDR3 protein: SAFTGGVSNTGELF
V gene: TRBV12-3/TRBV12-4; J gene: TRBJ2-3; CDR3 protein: ASSKGPGQGTDTQY
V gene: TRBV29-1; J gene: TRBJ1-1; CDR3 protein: SVGKNTEAF
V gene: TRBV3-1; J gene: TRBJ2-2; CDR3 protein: ASSPPTSGGSQVTGELF
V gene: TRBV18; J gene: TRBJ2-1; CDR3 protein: ASSPGGDRGGINEQF
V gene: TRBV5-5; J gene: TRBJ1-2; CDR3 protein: ASSLGSYYGYT
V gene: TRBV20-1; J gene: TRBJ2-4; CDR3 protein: SAKWDKNIQY
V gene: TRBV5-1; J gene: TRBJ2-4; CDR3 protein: ASSLLGGVARRDIQY
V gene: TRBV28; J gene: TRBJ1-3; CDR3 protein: ASKGQGKNTIY
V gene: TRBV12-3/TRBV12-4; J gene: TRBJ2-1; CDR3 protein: ASSLVRGYEQF
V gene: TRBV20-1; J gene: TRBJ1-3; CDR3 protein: SAPDRGGNTIY
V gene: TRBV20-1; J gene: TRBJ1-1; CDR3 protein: SARTESRGTEAF
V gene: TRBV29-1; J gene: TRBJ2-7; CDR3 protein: SVPTGTGGSGEQY
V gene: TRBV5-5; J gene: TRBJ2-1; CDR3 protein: ASSLGHLRDNEQF
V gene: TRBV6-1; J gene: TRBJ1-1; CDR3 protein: ASSLRGEWKAF
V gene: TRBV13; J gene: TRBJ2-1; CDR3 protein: ASSGTGEQF
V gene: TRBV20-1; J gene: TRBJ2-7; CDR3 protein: SARDFGQGRDEQY
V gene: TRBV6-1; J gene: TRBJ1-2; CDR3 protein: ASRTTGRRGYT
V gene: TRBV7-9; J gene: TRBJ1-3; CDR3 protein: ASSPRTGGNTIY
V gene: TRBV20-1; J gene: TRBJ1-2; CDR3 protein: SAVGTGNYGYT
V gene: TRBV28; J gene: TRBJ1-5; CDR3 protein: ASSFVSGHQPQH
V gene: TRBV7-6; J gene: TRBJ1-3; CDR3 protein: ASSDKANTIY